This paragraph covers one TCR beta chain sequence. The antigen remains undetermined. Naivety among CD8 cells was defined by CD45RO negativity and positive CCR7 selection, thereby excluding terminally differentiated effector memory CD45RA+ cells. Profiling relied on immunoSEQ multiplex PCR, and the TCRdb table lists in-frame clones only, not all of them. The table has roughly 1,800,000 clones, about 95% seen once. This entry is derived from a study of shared clonotypes between healthy human individuals. The wider study: With ages of 18 to 49, the donors were a couple of women and three men. Notes on the study in general: Deeper or shallower sequencing was expected to change how clonotypes are shared among donors. A reduction in generation probabilities was seen for non-shared clonotypes relative to those shared by all four donors.

Germline V gene sequence: CDR1 SGHAT, CDR2 FQNNGV. Trimming left V 3 bases short and J 5 bases short, with 11 bases between. The CDR3 runs to 14 residues. The V call is TRBV11-2, the J call TRBJ2-1; D is possibly TRBD1 (5 bases). This sequence was found in a man aged 18 to 29 in good health. Sequencing was done on a sample of naive CD8+ T cells sorted from blood. The CDR3 is CASSLGLGDNEQFF. DNA for the CDR3: TGTGCCAGCAGCTTGGGGCTTGGGGACAATGAGCAGTTCTTC.